This TCR beta chain was recovered during a study of CD8 T cells in Susac syndrome. Roughly 0.45 to 1 ug RNA was reverse transcribed with random hexamers. The TCR beta CDR3 was amplified by immunoSEQ multiplex PCR across 54 Vbeta, 13 Jbeta. TCRdb re-analysed the immunoSEQ multiplex PCR reads in MiXCR, keeping a single row per CDR3 protein. The data show about 240,000 distinct CDR3 sequences, around 96% seen once. The CDR3 loop spans 16 amino acids. The V gene's germline CDR1 is SGHNT and CDR2 YYREEE (reference sequence). Deletions cut 0 bases from V and 7 bases from J, with 17 bases between. Sequencing of TCR beta drew on CD8+ and CD4+ T cells from blood. Isolation of CD8+ and CD4+ T cells was performed negatively, whereas enrichment of TEMRA cells was done by FACS.

The sequenced sample was CD4+ T cells from PBMCs. The rearrangement uses TRBV5-4 and TRBJ2-1; D may correspond to TRBD1 or TRBD2 (5 bases each). The origin of this receptor is a human donor with Susac syndrome. The CDR3 DNA is TGTGCCAGCAGCTTGGGTCGGCAGGGTTGGGGGAATGAGCAGTTCTTC. This codes for CASSLGRQGWGNEQFF. Using reference TRBV5-4 and TRBJ2-1 for the parts outside the CDR3, the full variable domain is ETGVTQSPTHLIKTRGQQVTLRCSSQSGHNTVSWYQQALGQGPQFIFQYYREEENGRGNFPPRFSGLQFPNYSSELNVNALELDDSALYLCASSLGRQGWGNEQFFGPGTRLTVL.